This TCR beta chain was sequenced in a study of shared T cell receptors in the human thymus. The repertoire was sequenced with immunoSEQ multiplex PCR; TCRdb's copy has only in-frame clones and lacks some. The data show fewer than 700,000 clones, around 89% seen once. Germline CDR1 is SGHVS and CDR2 is FNYEAQ. V gave up 5 bases and J gave up 1 base; unmatched junction bases: 12. The CDR3 is 17 amino acids. These same data were also listed under a study on human thymus T cells. That study adds: V and J gene usage appeared biased in thymic and blood repertoires.

The sequence derives from a boy less than two years old with a congenital heart defect. The gene calls are TRBV7-6 and TRBJ2-3; 7 bases are shared with TRBD2. Source material: thymocytes. CDR3 loop: CASSGDAAGEGTDTQYF. The CDR3 coding sequence is TGTGCCAGCAGCGGCGACGCCGCGGGAGAGGGCACAGATACGCAGTATTTT. Complete variable domain (other parts from reference TRBV7-6 and TRBJ2-3): GAGVSQSPRYKVTKRGQDVALRCDPISGHVSLYWYRQALGQGPEFLTYFNYEAQQDKSGLPNDRFSAERPEGSISTLTIQRTEQRDSAMYRCASSGDAAGEGTDTQYFGPGTRLTVL.